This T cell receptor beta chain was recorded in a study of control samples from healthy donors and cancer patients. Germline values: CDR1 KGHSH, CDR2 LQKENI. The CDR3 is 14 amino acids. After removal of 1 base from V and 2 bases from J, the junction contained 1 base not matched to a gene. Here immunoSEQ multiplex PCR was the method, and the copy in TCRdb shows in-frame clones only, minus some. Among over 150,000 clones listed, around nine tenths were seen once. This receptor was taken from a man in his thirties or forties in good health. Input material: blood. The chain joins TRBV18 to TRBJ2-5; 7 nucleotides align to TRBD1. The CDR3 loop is CASSPRQGQETQYF. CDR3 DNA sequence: TGTGCCAGCTCACCACGACAGGGACAAGAGACCCAGTACTTC.